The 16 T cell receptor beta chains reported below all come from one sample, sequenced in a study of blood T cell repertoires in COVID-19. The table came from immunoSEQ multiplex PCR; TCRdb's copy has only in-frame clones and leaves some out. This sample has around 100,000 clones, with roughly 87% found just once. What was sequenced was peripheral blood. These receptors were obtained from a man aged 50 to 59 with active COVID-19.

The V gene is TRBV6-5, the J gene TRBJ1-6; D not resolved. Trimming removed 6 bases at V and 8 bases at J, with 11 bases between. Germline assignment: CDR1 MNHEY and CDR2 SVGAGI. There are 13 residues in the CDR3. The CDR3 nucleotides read TGTGCCAGCAGCCCCATCCCCCATTCACCCCTCCACTTT. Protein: CASSPIPHSPLHF.

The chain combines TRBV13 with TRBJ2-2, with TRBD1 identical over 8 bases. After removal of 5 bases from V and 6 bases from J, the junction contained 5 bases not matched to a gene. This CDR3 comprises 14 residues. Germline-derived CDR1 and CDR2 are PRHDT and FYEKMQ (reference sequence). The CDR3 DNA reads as TGTGCCAGCAGCCTGATGACAGGGGCCGGGGAGCTGTTTTTT. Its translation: CASSLMTGAGELFF.

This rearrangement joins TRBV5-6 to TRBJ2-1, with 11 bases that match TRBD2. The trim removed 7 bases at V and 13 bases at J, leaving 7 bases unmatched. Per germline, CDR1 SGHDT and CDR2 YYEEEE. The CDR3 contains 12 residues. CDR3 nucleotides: TGTGCCAGCCGGTTAGCGGGGGGGTACCAGTTCTTC. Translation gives CASRLAGGYQFF.

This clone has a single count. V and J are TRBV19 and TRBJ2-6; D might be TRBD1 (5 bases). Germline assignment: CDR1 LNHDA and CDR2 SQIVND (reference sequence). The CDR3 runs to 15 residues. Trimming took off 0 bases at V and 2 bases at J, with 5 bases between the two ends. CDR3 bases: TGTGCCAGTAGTATAGACAGGGCTGGGGCCAACGTCCTGACTTTC. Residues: CASSIDRAGANVLTF. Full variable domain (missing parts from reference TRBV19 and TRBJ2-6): DGGITQSPKYLFRKEGQNVTLSCEQNLNHDAMYWYRQDPGQGLRLIYYSQIVNDFQKGDIAEGYSVSREKKESFPLTVTSAQKNPTAFYLCASSIDRAGANVLTFGAGSRLTVL.

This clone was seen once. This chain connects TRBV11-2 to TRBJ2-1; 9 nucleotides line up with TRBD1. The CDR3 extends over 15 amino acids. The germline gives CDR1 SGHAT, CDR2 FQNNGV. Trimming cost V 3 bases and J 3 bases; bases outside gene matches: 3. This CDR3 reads CASSLGQGLYNEQFF. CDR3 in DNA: TGTGCCAGCAGCTTGGGACAGGGACTCTACAATGAGCAGTTCTTC.

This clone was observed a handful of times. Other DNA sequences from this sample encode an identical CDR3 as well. CDR3 coding DNA: TGTGCCTGGAGCCCTACTAGGGAAGCTTTCTTT. Protein product: CAWSPTREAFF. The chain has TRBV30 and TRBJ1-1; no clear D. The ends were cut back, 3 bases at V and 8 bases at J, with 10 bases in the middle. The germline V gene has CDR1 GTSNPN and CDR2 SVGIG (reference sequence). This CDR3 comprises 11 residues.

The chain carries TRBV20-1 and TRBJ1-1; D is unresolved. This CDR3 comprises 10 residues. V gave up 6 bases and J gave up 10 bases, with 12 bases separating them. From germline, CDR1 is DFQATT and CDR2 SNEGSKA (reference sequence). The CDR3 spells CSAVESVAFF. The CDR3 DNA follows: TGCAGTGCGGTTGAGAGTGTAGCTTTCTTT.

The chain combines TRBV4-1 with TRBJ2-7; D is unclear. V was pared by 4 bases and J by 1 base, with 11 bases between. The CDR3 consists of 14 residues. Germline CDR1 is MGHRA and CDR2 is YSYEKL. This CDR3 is CASSPLRSSYEQYF. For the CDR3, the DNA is TGCGCCAGCAGCCCTCTCCGGAGTTCCTACGAGCAGTACTTC.

The CDR3 region has the DNA TGTGCCAGCAGCTTGCGGGGATCCTACAATGAGCAGTTCTTC. It yields the protein CASSLRGSYNEQFF. This sequence joins TRBV5-4 and TRBJ2-1; a possible D gene is TRBD2 (5 bases). The CDR3 sequence is 14 residues long. Deletions cut 1 base from V and 1 base from J, with 6 bases between. The germline gives CDR1 SGHNT, CDR2 YYREEE (reference sequence).

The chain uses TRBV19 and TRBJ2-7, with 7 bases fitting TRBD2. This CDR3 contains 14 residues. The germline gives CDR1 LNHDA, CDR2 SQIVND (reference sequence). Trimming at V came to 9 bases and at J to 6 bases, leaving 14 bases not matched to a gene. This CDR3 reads CASRELGGVGEQYF. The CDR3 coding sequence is TGTGCCAGCAGGGAATTGGGGGGGGTTGGCGAGCAGTACTTC.

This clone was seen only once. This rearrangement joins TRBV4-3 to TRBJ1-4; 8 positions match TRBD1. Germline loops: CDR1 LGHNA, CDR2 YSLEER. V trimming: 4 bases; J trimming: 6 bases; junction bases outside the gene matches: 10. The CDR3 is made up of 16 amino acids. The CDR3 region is CASSPEHRGWYEKLFF. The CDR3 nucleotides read TGCGCCAGCAGCCCTGAACACAGGGGGTGGTATGAAAAACTGTTTTTT.

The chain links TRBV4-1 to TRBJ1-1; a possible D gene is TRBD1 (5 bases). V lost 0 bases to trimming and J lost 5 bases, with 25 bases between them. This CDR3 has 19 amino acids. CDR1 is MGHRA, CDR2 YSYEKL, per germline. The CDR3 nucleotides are TGCGCCAGCAGCCAAGAAGGAAATAGGGGAAGTTTATCTCGAACTGAAGCTTTCTTT. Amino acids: CASSQEGNRGSLSRTEAFF.

CDR3 amino acids: CASSPHSGGYNEQFF. The CDR3 nucleotides read TGTGCCAGCAGCCCCCATTCGGGGGGCTACAATGAGCAGTTCTTC. The chain carries TRBV6-5 and TRBJ2-1, with TRBD2 identical over 7 bases. This CDR3 spans 15 amino acids. Trimming at V came to 6 bases and at J to 3 bases, leaving 8 bases not matched to a gene. The germline gives CDR1 MNHEY, CDR2 SVGAGI.

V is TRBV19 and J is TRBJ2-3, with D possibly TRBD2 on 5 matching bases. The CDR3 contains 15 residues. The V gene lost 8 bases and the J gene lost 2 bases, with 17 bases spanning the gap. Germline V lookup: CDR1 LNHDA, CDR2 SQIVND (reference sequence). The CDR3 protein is CASRGLERSTDTQYF. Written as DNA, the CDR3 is TGTGCCAGTCGCGGACTTGAGCGGTCCACAGATACGCAGTATTTT.

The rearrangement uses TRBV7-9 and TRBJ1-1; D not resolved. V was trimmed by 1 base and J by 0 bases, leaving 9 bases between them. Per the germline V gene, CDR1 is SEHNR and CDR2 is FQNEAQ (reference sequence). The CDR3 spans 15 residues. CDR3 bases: TGTGCCAGCAGCTTAGGGTCAGTCATGAACACTGAAGCTTTCTTT. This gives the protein CASSLGSVMNTEAFF.

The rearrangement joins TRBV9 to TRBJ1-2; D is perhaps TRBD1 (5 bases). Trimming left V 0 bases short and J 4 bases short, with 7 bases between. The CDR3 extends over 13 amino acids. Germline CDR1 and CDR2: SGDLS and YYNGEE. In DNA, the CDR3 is TGTGCCAGCAGCGTAGACCAGGGCTATGGCTACACCTTC. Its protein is CASSVDQGYGYTF.